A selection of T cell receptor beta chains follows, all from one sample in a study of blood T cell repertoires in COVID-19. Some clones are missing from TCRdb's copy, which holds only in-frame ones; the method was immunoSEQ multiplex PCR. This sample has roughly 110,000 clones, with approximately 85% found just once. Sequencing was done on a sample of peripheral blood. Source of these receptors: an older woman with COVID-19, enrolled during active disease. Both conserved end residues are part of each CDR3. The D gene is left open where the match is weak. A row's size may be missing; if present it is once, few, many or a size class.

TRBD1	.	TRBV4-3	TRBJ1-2	TGCGCCAGCAGCCTGGACAGGTTCGGGGGTTCTGGCTATGGCTACACCTTC	CASSLDRFGGSGYGYTF
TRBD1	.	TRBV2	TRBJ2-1	TGTGCCAGGCGGCGAGGACAGGGTGTTAACAATGAGCAGTTCTTC	CARRRGQGVNNEQFF
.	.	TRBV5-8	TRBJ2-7	TGTGCCAGCAGCTTTGCAGGGGCTCAATACGAGCAGTACTTC	CASSFAGAQYEQYF
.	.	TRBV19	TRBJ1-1	TGTGCCAGTAGTCCAGAACACGGGTACACTGAAGCTTTCTTT	CASSPEHGYTEAFF
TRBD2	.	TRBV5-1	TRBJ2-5	TGCGCCAGCAGCCCTCCAGGGACTAGCGGGGGCCAAGAGACCCAGTACTTC	CASSPPGTSGGQETQYF
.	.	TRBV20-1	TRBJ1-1	TGCAGTGCCCCGAGGAGCACTGAAGCTTTCTTT	CSAPRSTEAFF
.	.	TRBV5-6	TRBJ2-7	TGTGCCAGCAGCTTTTCGGGGGGCGCCTCCTACGAGCAGTACTTC	CASSFSGGASYEQYF
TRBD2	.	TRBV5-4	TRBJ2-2	TGTGCCAGCAGCCTGGGACTAGCGGGGGATTCCACCGGGGAGCTGTTTTTT	CASSLGLAGDSTGELFF
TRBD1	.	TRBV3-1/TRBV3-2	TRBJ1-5	TGTGCCAGCAGCCACGGGCAGGGGGTCAATCAGCCCCAGCATTTT	CASSHGQGVNQPQHF
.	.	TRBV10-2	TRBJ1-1	TGCGCCAGCAGGGGCTCGAACACTGAAGCTTTCTTT	CASRGSNTEAFF
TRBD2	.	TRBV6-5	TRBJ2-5	TGTGCCAGCAGTTCCGCGGGGGACGACCAAGAGACCCAGTACTTC	CASSSAGDDQETQYF
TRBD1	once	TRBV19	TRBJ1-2	TGTGCCAGTACCAGACTTCGACAGGGACTGGACTATGGCTACACCTTC	CASTRLRQGLDYGYTF
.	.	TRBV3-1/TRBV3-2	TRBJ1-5	TGTGCCAGCAGCCTTTTCGGGCAGCCCCAGCATTTT	CASSLFGQPQHF
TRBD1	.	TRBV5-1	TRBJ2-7	TGCGCCAGCAGCTTGCGGACAGGGAAAACCTACGAGCAGTACTTC	CASSLRTGKTYEQYF
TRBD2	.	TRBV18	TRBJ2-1	TGTGCCAGCTCCGTCACCAGGCCAGCGGGGACCCTAAACAATGAGCAGTTCTTC	CASSVTRPAGTLNNEQFF
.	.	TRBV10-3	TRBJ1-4	TGTGCCATCAGTCCTATCGATACGGATGAAAAACTGTTTTTT	CAISPIDTDEKLFF
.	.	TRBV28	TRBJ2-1	TGTGCCAGCAGGGCTAGGGGGGGGAATGAGCAGTTCTTC	CASRARGGNEQFF
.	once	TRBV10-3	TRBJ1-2	TGTGCCACCCGAGGACAGAACTATGGCTACACCTTC	CATRGQNYGYTF
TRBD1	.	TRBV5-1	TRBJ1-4	TGCGCCAGCAGCTGGGGGACGAGGGGGCTTGCAACTAATGAAAAACTGTTTTTT	CASSWGTRGLATNEKLFF
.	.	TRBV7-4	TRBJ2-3	TGTGCCAGCAGCCCTTTACTCGGGAGCACAGATACGCAGTATTTT	CASSPLLGSTDTQYF
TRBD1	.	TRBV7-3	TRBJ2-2	TGTGCCAGCAGCCTCGTCGGGACAGCGAACACCGGGGAGCTGTTTTTT	CASSLVGTANTGELFF
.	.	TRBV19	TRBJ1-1	TGTGCCAGTAGTAGACGGGGGGAGAACACTGAAGCTTTCTTT	CASSRRGENTEAFF
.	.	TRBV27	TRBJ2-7	TGTGCCAGCAGTTATACAGGAGGGTGGAATTTCTACGAGCAGTACTTC	CASSYTGGWNFYEQYF
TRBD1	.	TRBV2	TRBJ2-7	TGTGCCAGCAAGCCGGGGACAGACCTTTCCTACGAGCAGTACTTC	CASKPGTDLSYEQYF
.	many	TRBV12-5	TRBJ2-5	TGTGCTTGGGGTTGGGGGGGGACAGGAGGGGAACAAGAGACCCAGTACTTC	CAWGWGGTGGEQETQYF
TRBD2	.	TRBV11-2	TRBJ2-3	TGTGCCAGCAGCTTAGATGGGGGGGTTTGGCGGAACACAGATACGCAGTATTTT	CASSLDGGVWRNTDTQYF
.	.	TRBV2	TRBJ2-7	TGTGCCAGCAGTGAATGGGTAGCACGGGGGTTCGAGCAGTACTTC	CASSEWVARGFEQYF
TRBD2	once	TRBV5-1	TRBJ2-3	TGCGCCAGCAGCCGTAGCGGGAGGGATACGCAGTATTTT	CASSRSGRDTQYF
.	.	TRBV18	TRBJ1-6	TGTGCCAGCTCACCACAGGGCCTAGCAAGCTCCTATAATTCACCCCTCCACTTT	CASSPQGLASSYNSPLHF
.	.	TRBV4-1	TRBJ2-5	TGCGCCAGCAGCCAAGTCGTCACCCCAGAAGAGACCCAGTACTTC	CASSQVVTPEETQYF
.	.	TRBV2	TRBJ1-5	TGTGCCAGCAGTCCCCACTTTCCGGATCAGCCCCAGCATTTT	CASSPHFPDQPQHF
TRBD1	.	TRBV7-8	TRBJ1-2	TGTGCCAGCAGCACAGAGCCCGGGACAGTAACTGTACCCTACACCTTC	CASSTEPGTVTVPYTF
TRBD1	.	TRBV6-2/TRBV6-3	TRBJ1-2	TGTGCCAGCAGTTACGGGACAGCGTTATATGGCTACACCTTC	CASSYGTALYGYTF
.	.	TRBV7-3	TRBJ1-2	TGTGCCAGCAGCTTAGGGGGGTTAGAGAACTATGGCTACACCTTC	CASSLGGLENYGYTF
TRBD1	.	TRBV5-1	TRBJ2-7	TGCGCCAGCAGCGCGGACAGGAAAGCCTACGAGCAGTACTTC	CASSADRKAYEQYF
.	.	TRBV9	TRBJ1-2	TGTGCCAGCAGTTCTCCGGGAAACTATGGCTACACCTTC	CASSSPGNYGYTF
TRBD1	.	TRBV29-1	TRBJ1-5	TGCAGCGCTACCACTGGGACAGACCAAGCCCCCCTTAATCAGCCCCAGCATTTT	CSATTGTDQAPLNQPQHF
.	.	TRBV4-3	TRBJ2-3	TGCGCCAGCAGCCAAGGGGCAGGGAGCACAGATACGCAGTATTTT	CASSQGAGSTDTQYF
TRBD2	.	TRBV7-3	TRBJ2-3	TGTGCCAGCAGCTTAAGCGGGGGGGTGTCAGATACGCAGTATTTT	CASSLSGGVSDTQYF
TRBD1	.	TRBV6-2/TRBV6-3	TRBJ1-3	TGTGCCAGCAGTTACTCGACAGGGTCTGGAAACACCATATATTTT	CASSYSTGSGNTIYF
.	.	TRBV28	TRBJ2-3	TGTGCCAGCAGCGAGCATGGACGCGCGTCTAGGGGGCAGTATTTT	CASSEHGRASRGQYF
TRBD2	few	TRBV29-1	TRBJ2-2	TGCAGCGCCACTAGCGGGGAATACACCGGGGAGCTGTTTTTT	CSATSGEYTGELFF
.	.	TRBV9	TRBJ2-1	TGTGCCAGCAGCGTAGGGACTACGTCGTACAATGAGCAGTTCTTC	CASSVGTTSYNEQFF
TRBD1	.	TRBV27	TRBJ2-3	TGTGCCAGCAGTACGACAGGGATATCTAGCACAGATACGCAGTATTTT	CASSTTGISSTDTQYF
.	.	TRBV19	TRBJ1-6	TGTGCCAGTAGTAGGACAGTTAGCTCCTATAATTCACCCCTCCACTTT	CASSRTVSSYNSPLHF
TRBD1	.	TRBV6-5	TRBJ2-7	TGTGCCAGCAGAGGACAGGTTAGCTCCTACGAGCAGTACTTC	CASRGQVSSYEQYF
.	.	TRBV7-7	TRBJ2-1	TGTGCCAGCAGCTTAGACAGGTTTAATGAGCAGTTCTTC	CASSLDRFNEQFF
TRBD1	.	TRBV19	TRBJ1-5	TGTGCCAGTAGCCCTACAGGGGACGACAATCAGCCCCAGCATTTT	CASSPTGDDNQPQHF